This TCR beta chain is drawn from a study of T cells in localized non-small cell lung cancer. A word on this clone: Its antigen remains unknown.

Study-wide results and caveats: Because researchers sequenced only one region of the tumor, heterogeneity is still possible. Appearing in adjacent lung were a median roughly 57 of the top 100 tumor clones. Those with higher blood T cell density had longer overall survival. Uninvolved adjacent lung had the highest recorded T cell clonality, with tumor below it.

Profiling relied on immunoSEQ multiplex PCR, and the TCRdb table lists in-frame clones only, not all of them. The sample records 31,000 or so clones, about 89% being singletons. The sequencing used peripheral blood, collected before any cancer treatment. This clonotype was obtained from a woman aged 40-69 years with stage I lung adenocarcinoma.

CDR3 nucleotides: TGTGCCAGCAGCACGGGACCATCCACCGATGAGCAGTACTTC. Its protein is CASSTGPSTDEQYF. The chain combines TRBV7-2 with TRBJ2-7, with D possibly being TRBD1 or TRBD2 (5 bases each). The CDR3 contains 14 residues. Germline CDR1 reads SGHTA; CDR2 reads FQGNSA. Between the trimmed V and J ends, which lost 5 bases and 7 bases, there was a span of 18 bases.